This T cell receptor (beta chain) originates from a study of vaccination effects on CD4 cells after COVID-19 (dated 2022 in TCRdb). About the investigation overall: The ViraFEST assay stimulated PBMC with viral peptide pools and then used TCR sequencing to identify antigen-specific CD4+ T cell clonotypes by expansion. Across the study, the median time from the second dose to post-vaccine sampling was 72 days (range 14 to 241). Over 1.5 million PBMC per well were cultured with about 9.6 ug/ml peptides in IMDM containing 5% human AB serum, 10 IU/ml IL-2 and gentamicin. In both COVID-19 convalescent patients and infection-naive vaccine recipients, the study compared SARS-CoV-2 spike-specific CD4+ TCR repertoires from before mRNA vaccination with those from after it. Altogether, 10 COVID-19 convalescent patients and a handful of SARS-CoV-2-naive healthy vaccine recipients made up the full study. Cultures from other donors in the study were sequenced using the Oncomine TCR Beta short-read assay on an Illumina iSeq 100. Broad study findings and their caveats: In healthy vaccine recipients, vaccine-induced clones were almost all SARS-CoV-2 mono-reactive, with only 1 of 255 cross-reactive with common cold coronaviruses. Only a small number of convalescent patients were included, and no early post-infection timepoints were available, which limited the study. Marked clonal contraction was observed in both infection-induced and vaccine-induced clones at late post-vaccination timepoints, consistent with waning T cell responses.

The protocol used for the library was the immunoSEQ multiplex PCR assay. DNA from the cultured and isolated CD4+ T cells underwent TCR beta CDR3 sequencing. In the source study's methods: Non-productive TCR sequences were removed and reads were trimmed to the CDR3 region, keeping CDR3s of at least 7 amino acids. The MANAFEST web app was used to pick out antigen-specific clonotypes by comparing their expansion in peptide wells with that in reference cultures. To be called positive, a clone needed expansion at FDR<0.05 compared with the reference and with all other wells, an odds ratio greater than 5, and a frequency greater than 0.1% in two replicate wells. A clonotype was called cross-reactive if it was significantly expanded both in SARS-CoV-2 spike wells and in at least one common cold coronavirus spike condition. CDR3 similarity was assessed by Levenshtein distance using the stringdist R package, and unrooted trees were constructed with ape in R 3.6.1. The table was pulled from immuneACCESS by TCRdb, which kept in-frame rearrangements only. Such tables lose some clones; where checked, under half of the loss comes from unresolved V genes, and the rest has no known cause. That table supplies the V and J calls and clone size; D and trimming were determined from the DNA. The sample table lists 30,000 to 35,000 clones, 74% of them with a count of one. Together, the top ten hold 15% of the sample.

After around 11 days of culture, CD4+ T cells were isolated with the EasySep CD4+ T cell isolation kit. Two doses of either the BNT162b2 or the mRNA-1273 mRNA SARS-CoV-2 vaccine were administered to participants. Healthy vaccine recipients had no prior SARS-CoV-2 infection, confirmed by negative nucleocapsid antibodies before and after vaccination. On days 3 and 7, half of the culture medium was replaced with fresh IL-2-containing medium. Unless noted otherwise, every peptide stimulation condition was grown in triplicate wells. PBMC were separated from whole blood using Ficoll-Paque Plus gradient centrifugation and were then either cryopreserved at -140C or used fresh. The QIAamp micro DNA kit was used to extract genomic DNA from the cultured CD4+ T cells. Note on this clone: It has no known antigen specificity. Per-nucleotide qualities are absent, and no much larger clonotype sits a single base away.

Sequenced here: CD4+ T cells from PBMCs cultured without peptide, sampled after COVID-19 vaccination. The receptor's source is a human donor who received a COVID-19 vaccine.

In nucleotides, the sequence is TGCGCCAGCAGCGTATCCGGGACTGCGACCGGCTACACCTTC. Its product reads: CASSVSGTATGYTF. The chain joins TRBV5-1 to TRBJ1-2; TRBD1 is perhaps the D gene, given 5 matching bases. The cysteine opens and the phenylalanine closes a CDR3 of 14 amino acids. The DNA shown is the 42-base CDR3, in frame from base 1. CDR1 and CDR2 are read off the germline V gene as SGHRS and YFSETQ. Trimming costs V 4 bases and J 8 bases, and their ends lie 18 bases apart.